The 26 T cell receptor beta chains in this list originate from one sample, sequenced in a study of cytomegalovirus exposure and HLA in healthy donors. This PCR relied on a set of 60 Vbeta primers and 13 Jbeta primers. Sequenced by immunoSEQ multiplex PCR; TCRdb stores in-frame clones only, minus some. The sample lists about 93,000 clones; around 78% were seen once. Sequenced sample: PBMCs. The receptor set was obtained from a man aged 30-40 years in good health and CMV-seronegative.

The V gene is TRBV9, the J gene TRBJ1-5; D uncertain. The germline V gene encodes CDR1 SGDLS and CDR2 YYNGEE. The CDR3 contains 13 residues. The V end lost 3 bases, the J end lost 3 bases, and 7 bases lay between the germline ends. The CDR3 nucleotides are TGTGCCAGCAGCGGAGACTACAATCAGCCCCAGCATTTT. This codes for CASSGDYNQPQHF.

This clone appeared a single time. The chain couples TRBV7-8 to TRBJ2-5, with 10 bases fitting TRBD2. The length of the CDR3 is 15 residues. Germline V gene sequence: CDR1 SGHVS, CDR2 FQNEAQ. V was pared by 6 bases and J by 1 base, with 5 bases of the junction left unmatched. The CDR3 is CASRRSGGVQETQYF. Written as DNA, the CDR3 is TGTGCCAGCAGACGAAGCGGGGGGGTCCAAGAGACCCAGTACTTC.

The chain combines TRBV4-3 with TRBJ1-5; D is ambiguous. The germline CDR1 and CDR2 sequences are LGHNA and YSLEER. V gave up 2 bases and J gave up 2 bases, with 16 bases separating them. The CDR3 is 17 amino acids. The chain's CDR3 is CASSQRYAGLGNQPQHF. For the CDR3, the DNA is TGCGCCAGCAGCCAAAGGTACGCAGGATTGGGCAATCAGCCCCAGCATTTT.

V usage is TRBV5-4 and J usage is TRBJ1-3, with 10 bases aligning to TRBD1. Trimming cost V 4 bases and J 0 bases; bases outside gene matches: 1. The CDR3 has 15 amino acids. Germline loops: CDR1 SGHNT, CDR2 YYREEE (reference sequence). CDR3 residues: CASSRQGASGNTIYF. In DNA, the CDR3 is TGTGCCAGCAGCCGACAGGGGGCCTCTGGAAACACCATATATTTT. Combining the CDR3 with reference TRBV5-4 and TRBJ1-3 gives the whole variable domain ETGVTQSPTHLIKTRGQQVTLRCSSQSGHNTVSWYQQALGQGPQFIFQYYREEENGRGNFPPRFSGLQFPNYSSELNVNALELDDSALYLCASSRQGASGNTIYFGEGSWLTVV.

The V gene is TRBV7-9, the J gene TRBJ2-6, with D hard to call. With 6 bases removed from V and 0 bases from J, the gap between germline ends came to 6 bases. The germline CDR1 and CDR2 sequences are SEHNR and FQNEAQ (reference sequence). CDR3 size: 14 residues. CDR3 protein: CASRELSGANVLTF. DNA for the CDR3: TGTGCCAGCAGAGAGCTCTCTGGGGCCAACGTCCTGACTTTC.

The chain is built from TRBV6-5 and TRBJ1-4; TRBD1 might be the D (6 bases). Germline CDR1 is MNHEY and CDR2 is SVGAGI. The CDR3 has 14 amino acids. Trimming pared 5 bases from V and 7 bases from J, leaving 14 bases between. CDR3 nucleotides: TGTGCCAGCAGTCTACACAGGGAGGGTGAAAAACTGTTTTTT. Translation: CASSLHREGEKLFF.

This clone was observed a handful of times. This chain links TRBV5-1 with TRBJ1-1; 8 nucleotides align to TRBD1. The germline gives CDR1 SGHRS, CDR2 YFSETQ. The CDR3 extends over 18 amino acids. Trimming at V came to 3 bases and at J to 0 bases, leaving 13 bases not matched to a gene. The CDR3 nucleotides read TGCGCCAGCAGCTATGTAGGACAGGGCTCTTTGATGAACACTGAAGCTTTCTTT. This gives the protein CASSYVGQGSLMNTEAFF.

The rearrangement uses TRBV9 and TRBJ1-2; D call uncertain. Germline CDR1 is SGDLS and CDR2 is YYNGEE. The CDR3 sequence is 13 residues long. The germline V and J ends were trimmed by 3 bases and 1 base, with 7 bases remaining between them. The CDR3 here is CASSAQNNYGYTF. CDR3 coding DNA: TGTGCCAGCAGCGCACAGAATAACTATGGCTACACCTTC.

This clone showed up just once. The chain joins TRBV7-2 to TRBJ2-5; TRBD2 matches 9 bases. Germline assignment: CDR1 SGHTA and CDR2 FQGNSA. With 4 bases clipped from V and 5 bases from J, the junction kept 8 bases outside the gene matches. The CDR3 extends over 15 amino acids. The CDR3 DNA reads TGTGCCAGCAGCTCGGGACTAGCTGGGAGGGAGACCCAGTACTTC. This translates into CASSSGLAGRETQYF. The whole variable domain, filled in from reference TRBV7-2 and TRBJ2-5, reads GAGVSQSPSNKVTEKGKDVELRCDPISGHTALYWYRQSLGQGLEFLIYFQGNSAPDKSGLPSDRFSAERTGGSVSTLTIQRTQQEDSAVYLCASSSGLAGRETQYFGPGTRLLVL.

In its sample, this clone was seen a few times. The chain has TRBV19 and TRBJ2-1; 16 bases are a match to TRBD2. The ends lost 4 bases at V and 6 bases at J; junction bases unmatched: 6. In germline, CDR1 is LNHDA, CDR2 SQIVND (reference sequence). The CDR3 extends over 17 amino acids. The CDR3 DNA is TGTGCCAGTAGTAAGGGACTAGCGGGAGGGGGAACCAATGAGCAGTTCTTC. Translation: CASSKGLAGGGTNEQFF.

V is TRBV7-3 and J is TRBJ2-6, with a possible D match to TRBD1 (7 bases). Germline-derived CDR1 and CDR2 are SGHTA and FQGTGA. The CDR3 covers 19 residues. V was cut by 0 bases and J by 0 bases, with 15 bases left in between. The CDR3 spells CASSLTAGQLSSGANVLTF. CDR3 in DNA: TGTGCCAGCAGCTTAACCGCGGGACAGCTGAGCTCTGGGGCCAACGTCCTGACTTTC. The variable domain in full, with the rest retrieved from reference TRBV7-3 and TRBJ2-6, is GAGVSQTPSNKVTEKGKYVELRCDPISGHTALYWYRQSLGQGPEFLIYFQGTGAADDSGLPNDRFFAVRPEGSVSTLKIQRTERGDSAVYLCASSLTAGQLSSGANVLTFGAGSRLTVL.

The J gene is TRBJ2-3, the V gene TRBV4-2; 9 bases map to TRBD2. This CDR3 is 16 amino acids long. CDR1 is LGHNA, CDR2 YNFKEQ, per germline. V was clipped by 1 base and J by 5 bases; unmatched bases: 7. CDR3 sequence (DNA): TGTGCCAGCAGCCAAGGCGGGGGGGCAAGTGGAGATACGCAGTATTTT. This encodes CASSQGGGASGDTQYF.

This chain links TRBV27 with TRBJ2-5; 11 bases are a match to TRBD2. This CDR3 contains 14 residues. V shed 2 bases, J shed 9 bases, and the junction held 5 bases outside the gene matches. Per the germline V gene, CDR1 is MNHEY and CDR2 is SMNVEV (reference sequence). The CDR3 spells CASSLTSGSLAQYF. CDR3 nucleotide sequence: TGTGCCAGCAGTTTAACTAGCGGGAGTCTCGCCCAGTACTTC.

The gene calls are TRBV29-1 and TRBJ2-5; 8 nucleotides agree with TRBD1. Trimming cost V 6 bases and J 4 bases; bases outside gene matches: 10. Germline CDR1 reads SQVTM; CDR2 reads ANQGSEA. The CDR3 totals 14 residues. This chain's CDR3 is CSVRNRGEGETQYF. The CDR3 DNA is TGCAGCGTCCGCAACAGGGGGGAAGGAGAGACCCAGTACTTC.

The V gene is TRBV10-3, the J gene TRBJ2-7; 10 bases are a match to TRBD2. Germline V gives CDR1 ENHRY, CDR2 SYGVKD. The CDR3 consists of 15 residues. V lost 0 bases and J lost 4; bases outside the gene matches: 3. The CDR3 loop reads CAISESGSGGYEQYF. The CDR3 coding sequence is TGTGCCATCAGTGAGTCGGGTAGCGGGGGGTACGAGCAGTACTTC.

The chain carries TRBV5-8 and TRBJ1-2; a weak D match, TRBD1 (5 bases). The V end lost 0 bases, the J end lost 7 bases, and 13 bases lay between the germline ends. The CDR3 loop spans 14 amino acids. Looked up from germline, CDR1 is SGHTS and CDR2 is YDEGEE. The CDR3 DNA follows: TGTGCCAGCAGCTTGGGCCTCCCAGGGTCTGGCTACACCTTC. Translating it yields CASSLGLPGSGYTF.

The chain carries TRBV9 and TRBJ2-2; D gene unclear. The CDR3 is 15 amino acids. V was pared by 2 bases and J by 2 bases, with 10 bases between. CDR1 and CDR2 (germline): SGDLS, YYNGEE. The CDR3, as DNA: TGTGCCAGCAGCGTTAACAGCCTAAACACCGGGGAGCTGTTTTTT. Residues: CASSVNSLNTGELFF.

CDR3: CASSVRDSSTDTQYF. CDR3 sequence (DNA): TGTGCCAGCAGTGTTAGGGACAGTAGCACAGATACGCAGTATTTT. The genes are TRBV2 and TRBJ2-3, with TRBD1 matching 7 bases. This CDR3 has 15 residues. With 4 bases clipped from V and 0 bases from J, the junction kept 4 bases outside the gene matches. Germline V CDR1 and CDR2: SNHLY, FYNNEI.

The rearrangement links TRBV6-5 to TRBJ1-1, with D perhaps matching TRBD1 (5 bases). Germline V gene lookup returns CDR1 MNHEY and CDR2 SVGAGI. V was clipped by 8 bases and J by 6 bases, with 16 bases between them. There are 13 residues in the CDR3. For the CDR3, the DNA is TGTGCCAGCCGCCTTGGGGGGGTTCCTGAAGCTTTCTTT. Encoded protein: CASRLGGVPEAFF.

This clone is a singleton in its sample. This sequence joins TRBV7-6 and TRBJ1-1; 7 nucleotides agree with TRBD1. The ends lost 5 bases at V and 0 bases at J; junction bases unmatched: 0. CDR3 length: 13 residues. The V gene's germline CDR1 is SGHVS and CDR2 FNYEAQ. The CDR3 sequence: CASSRGLNTEAFF. Here the CDR3 DNA reads TGTGCCAGCAGCAGGGGGCTGAACACTGAAGCTTTCTTT.

Turning to this clone: Other DNA sequences in the same sample also yield this CDR3. This chain uses TRBV15 with TRBJ1-1, with no clear D. The CDR3 has 14 amino acids. Germline CDR1 reads LNHNV; CDR2 reads YYDKDF (reference sequence). V was pared by 0 bases and J by 1 base, with 6 bases between. Here the CDR3 DNA reads TGTGCCACCAGCAGAGATCGCGGGAACACTGAAGCTTTCTTT. It yields the protein CATSRDRGNTEAFF. Full variable domain (missing parts from reference TRBV15 and TRBJ1-1): DAMVIQNPRYQVTQFGKPVTLSCSQTLNHNVMYWYQQKSSQAPKLLFHYYDKDFNNEADTPDNFQSRRPNTSFCFLDIRSPGLGDTAMYLCATSRDRGNTEAFFGQGTRLTVV.

V and J are TRBV6-1 and TRBJ2-1; 9 nucleotides line up with TRBD1. V lost 5 bases to trimming and J lost 6 bases; unmatched junction nucleotides: 8. This CDR3 is built from 15 residues. CDR1 MNHNS and CDR2 SASEGT come from the germline V gene. The CDR3 region has the DNA TGTGCCAGCAGTCCCCCGGGACAGGGTTTCAATGAGCAGTTCTTC. Encoded protein: CASSPPGQGFNEQFF.

This clone was seen more than once but under ten times. The chain recombines TRBV5-6 with TRBJ1-2, with TRBD1 identical over 10 bases. Germline CDR1 and CDR2: SGHDT and YYEEEE. The junction had 12 bases not matched to a gene; V was cut back by 2 bases and J by 8 bases. CDR3 size: 16 residues. The CDR3 sequence: CASSFGTGAPIGGYTF. CDR3 sequence (DNA): TGTGCCAGCAGCTTCGGGACAGGGGCACCAATCGGCGGCTACACCTTC.

V is TRBV4-3 and J is TRBJ1-1, with a tentative D call TRBD1 (6 bases). Germline lookup yields CDR1 LGHNA and CDR2 YSLEER. There are 15 residues in the CDR3. V lost 1 base to trimming and J lost 0 bases, with 9 bases between them. CDR3 sequence reads: CASSQGGHMNTEAFF. The DNA of the CDR3 is TGCGCCAGCAGCCAAGGGGGACATATGAACACTGAAGCTTTCTTT.

V usage is TRBV29-1 and J usage is TRBJ1-2; 8 bases line up with TRBD1. V lost 5 bases to trimming and J lost 8 bases; unmatched junction nucleotides: 10. From germline, CDR1 is SQVTM and CDR2 ANQGSEA. This CDR3 has 13 amino acids. CDR3 region: CSVYGQGILGYTF. The DNA of the CDR3 is TGCAGCGTTTATGGACAGGGAATTCTGGGCTACACCTTC.

The chain has TRBV27 and TRBJ2-1, with 7 nucleotides matching TRBD2. The ends lost 6 bases at V and 0 bases at J; junction bases unmatched: 5. Germline V gene data show CDR1 as MNHEY and CDR2 as SMNVEV (reference sequence). CDR3 length: 15 residues. The CDR3 bases are TGTGCCAGCAGCGAGCGGGGTAGCTCCTACAATGAGCAGTTCTTC. Translated, it gives CASSERGSSYNEQFF.